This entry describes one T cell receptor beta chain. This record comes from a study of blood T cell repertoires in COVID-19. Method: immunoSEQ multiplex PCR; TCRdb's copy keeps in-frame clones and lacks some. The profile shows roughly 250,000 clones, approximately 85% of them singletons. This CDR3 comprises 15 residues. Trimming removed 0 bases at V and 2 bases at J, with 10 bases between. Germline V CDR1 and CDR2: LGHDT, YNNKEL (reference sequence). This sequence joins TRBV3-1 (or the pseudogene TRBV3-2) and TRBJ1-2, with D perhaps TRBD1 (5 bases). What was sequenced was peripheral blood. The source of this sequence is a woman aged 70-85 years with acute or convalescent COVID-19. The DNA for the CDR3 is TGTGCCAGCAGCCAAGATCCGCAGGGAAACTATGGCTACACCTTC. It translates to CASSQDPQGNYGYTF.